These T cell receptor beta chains were read from a single sample in a study of CD4 and CD8 cells across lung adenocarcinoma regions. Using its own MiXCR run on the PCR reads, TCRdb lists one record per CDR3 protein. The data contain about 5,300 distinct CDR3 sequences, around two thirds of them seen just once; the ten biggest clones take up 23%. Sequencing was carried out using CD4+ T cells from the center of a lung tumor. These receptors originate from a female donor with lung adenocarcinoma. The CD4 and CD8 labels of this study may be unreliable. CDR3s include the opening cysteine and the closing phenylalanine or tryptophan.

TRBV6-5	TRBJ1-1	CASSYSRGDTEAFF
TRBV6-5	TRBJ2-3	CASTSSGGSTDTQYF
TRBV6-1	TRBJ1-1	CASAHLGTNTEAFF
TRBV10-3	TRBJ2-3	CATTSYSDTQYF
TRBV6-5	TRBJ2-2	CASSYSWGKANTGELFF
TRBV6-1	TRBJ1-1	CASSERQGHEAFF
TRBV4-1	TRBJ1-2	CASSQGVGIRTNYGYTF
TRBV25-1	TRBJ2-3	CASTPGGQGATDTQYF
TRBV6-1	TRBJ2-4	CASSDPSGGAKNIQYF
TRBV12-3/TRBV12-4	-	CASTPGSYNEQYF
TRBV6-1	TRBJ2-2	CASEGLGELFF
TRBV12-3/TRBV12-4	TRBJ2-2	CASSLKGWTGELFF
TRBV6-1	-	CASSEAVGLAYEQYF
TRBV20-1	TRBJ2-5	CSAKGQGARETQYF
TRBV6-1	TRBJ2-5	CASSVSAGQRETQYF
TRBV23-1	TRBJ2-1	CASSQAGLLLLNEQFF
TRBV6-1	TRBJ2-7	CASNLWGLRGGEQYF
TRBV6-5	TRBJ2-2	CASSLLAGFMNTGELFF
TRBV6-1	TRBJ2-1	CASSELIRAYNEQFF
TRBV6-1	TRBJ2-1	CASSERDRGHNEQFF
TRBV27	TRBJ2-1	CASSEREEGEQFF
TRBV10-3	-	CATGRGSTYEQYF
TRBV7-2	TRBJ2-5	CASSLARDLETQYF
TRBV20-1	TRBJ2-3	CSARALGRGSSDPDTQYF
TRBV6-1	TRBJ2-3	CASTRQGAGTDTQYF
TRBV6-1	TRBJ2-4	CASSEAIGTGRVNIQYF
TRBV7-2	TRBJ2-1	CASSLPIRDEQFF
TRBV6-1	TRBJ2-1	CASREDRDSYNEQFF
TRBV6-1	TRBJ2-5	CASMRTGQTLLETQYF
TRBV25-1	TRBJ2-3	CASTPGPQADTDTQYF
TRBV6-1	TRBJ2-3	CASSESGRPTQYF
TRBV6-5	TRBJ2-4	CASSYTGTGAKNIQYF
TRBV6-1	-	CASSDRGLAGGPYEQYF
TRBV6-1	TRBJ2-7	CASRDSSNSYEQYF
TRBV7-7	TRBJ2-5	CASSLEGRVSETQYF
TRBV12-3/TRBV12-4	TRBJ2-2	CASSSIRDSIANTGELFF
TRBV12-3/TRBV12-4	-	CASSWGGAGGPEQFF
TRBV12-3/TRBV12-4	TRBJ2-5	CASSLWGQETQYF
TRBV7-9	TRBJ1-1	CASSLERAGRAFF
TRBV6-1	TRBJ1-1	CASSLGTGNLEAFF
TRBV7-6	TRBJ1-2	CASSLDRGYGYTF
TRBV6-5	TRBJ2-1	CASSYRRLAPYNEQFF
TRBV6-1	TRBJ1-1	CASSPRRGQGRAFF
TRBV6-1	TRBJ2-2	CASKGLDYTGELFF
TRBV6-5	TRBJ2-5	CASSYSGVTSWQETQYF
TRBV7-2	TRBJ2-3	CASSLAPVHTDTQYF
TRBV7-3	TRBJ2-7	CASSLDAQGAQYF
TRBV7-8	TRBJ2-1	CASSSFVSYNEQFF
TRBV7-2	-	CASTSDRTGPEQYF
TRBV6-1	-	CASSSGTSGGPWGTNTQYF
TRBV25-1	TRBJ2-3	CASSELDRGADTQYF
TRBV4-1	TRBJ2-3	CASSPPSPILETQYF
TRBV7-2	TRBJ2-1	CASSLRDRIDQFF
TRBV12-3/TRBV12-4	TRBJ2-5	CASSLSGTSGTQYF
TRBV5-1	TRBJ2-1	CASSLDQSSWDEQFF